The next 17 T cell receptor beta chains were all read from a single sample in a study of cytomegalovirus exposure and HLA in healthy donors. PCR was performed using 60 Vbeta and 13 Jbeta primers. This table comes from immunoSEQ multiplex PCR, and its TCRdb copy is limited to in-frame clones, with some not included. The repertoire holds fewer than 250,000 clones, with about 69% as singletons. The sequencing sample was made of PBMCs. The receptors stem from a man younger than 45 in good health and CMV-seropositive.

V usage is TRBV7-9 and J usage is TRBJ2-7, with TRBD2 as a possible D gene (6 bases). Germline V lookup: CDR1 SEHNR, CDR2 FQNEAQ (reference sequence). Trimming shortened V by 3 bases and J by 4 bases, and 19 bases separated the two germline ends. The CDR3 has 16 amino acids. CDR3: CASSFPPQGGGYEQYF. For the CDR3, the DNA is TGTGCCAGCAGCTTTCCCCCCCAAGGAGGAGGGTACGAGCAGTACTTC.

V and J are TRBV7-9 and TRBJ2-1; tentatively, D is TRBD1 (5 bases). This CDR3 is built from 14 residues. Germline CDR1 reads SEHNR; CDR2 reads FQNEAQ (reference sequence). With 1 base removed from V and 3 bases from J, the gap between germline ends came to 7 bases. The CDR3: CASSLGGNYNEQFF. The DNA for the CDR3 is TGTGCCAGCAGCTTAGGGGGCAACTACAATGAGCAGTTCTTC.

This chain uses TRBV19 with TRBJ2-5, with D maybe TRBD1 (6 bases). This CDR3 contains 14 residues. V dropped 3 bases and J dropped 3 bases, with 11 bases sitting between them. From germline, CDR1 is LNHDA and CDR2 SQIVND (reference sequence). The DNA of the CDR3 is TGTGCCAGTAGTATCGGGACACAGAAAGAGACCCAGTACTTC. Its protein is CASSIGTQKETQYF. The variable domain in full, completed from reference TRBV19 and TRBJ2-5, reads DGGITQSPKYLFRKEGQNVTLSCEQNLNHDAMYWYRQDPGQGLRLIYYSQIVNDFQKGDIAEGYSVSREKKESFPLTVTSAQKNPTAFYLCASSIGTQKETQYFGPGTRLLVL.

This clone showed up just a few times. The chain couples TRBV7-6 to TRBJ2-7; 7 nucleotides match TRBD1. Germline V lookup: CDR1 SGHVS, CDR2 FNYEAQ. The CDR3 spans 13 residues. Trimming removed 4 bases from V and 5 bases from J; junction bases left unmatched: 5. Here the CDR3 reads CASSWTGLDEQYF. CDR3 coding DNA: TGTGCCAGCAGCTGGACAGGTCTTGACGAGCAGTACTTC.

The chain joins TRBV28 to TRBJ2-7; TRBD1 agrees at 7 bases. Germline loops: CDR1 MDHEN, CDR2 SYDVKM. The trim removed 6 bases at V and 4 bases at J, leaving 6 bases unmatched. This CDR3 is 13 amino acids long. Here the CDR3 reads CASSPGQEYEQYF. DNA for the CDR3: TGTGCCAGCAGCCCCGGACAGGAATACGAGCAGTACTTC.

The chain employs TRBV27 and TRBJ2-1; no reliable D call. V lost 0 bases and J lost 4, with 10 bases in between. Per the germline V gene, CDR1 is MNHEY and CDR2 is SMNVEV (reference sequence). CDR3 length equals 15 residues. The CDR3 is CASSLSGSPYNEQFF. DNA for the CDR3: TGTGCCAGCAGTTTATCTGGCTCACCGTACAATGAGCAGTTCTTC.

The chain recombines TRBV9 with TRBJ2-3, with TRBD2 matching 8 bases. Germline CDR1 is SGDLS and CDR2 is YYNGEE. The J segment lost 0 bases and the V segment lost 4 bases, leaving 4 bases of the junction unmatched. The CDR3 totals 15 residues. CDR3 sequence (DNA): TGTGCCAGCAGCCGTAGCGGGATTAGCACAGATACGCAGTATTTT. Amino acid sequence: CASSRSGISTDTQYF.

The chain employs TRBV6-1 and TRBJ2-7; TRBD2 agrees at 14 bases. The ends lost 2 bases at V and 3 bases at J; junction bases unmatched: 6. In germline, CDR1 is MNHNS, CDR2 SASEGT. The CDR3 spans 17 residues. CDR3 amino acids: CASSEFGTSGSFYEQYF. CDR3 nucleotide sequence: TGTGCCAGCAGTGAATTCGGGACTAGCGGGAGTTTCTACGAGCAGTACTTC.

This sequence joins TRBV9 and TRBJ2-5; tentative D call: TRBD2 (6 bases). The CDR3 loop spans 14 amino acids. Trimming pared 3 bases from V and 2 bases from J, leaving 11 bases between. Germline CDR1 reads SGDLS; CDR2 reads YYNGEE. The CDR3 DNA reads TGTGCCAGCAGCGACGGACGGGAGCAAGAGACCCAGTACTTC. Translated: CASSDGREQETQYF.

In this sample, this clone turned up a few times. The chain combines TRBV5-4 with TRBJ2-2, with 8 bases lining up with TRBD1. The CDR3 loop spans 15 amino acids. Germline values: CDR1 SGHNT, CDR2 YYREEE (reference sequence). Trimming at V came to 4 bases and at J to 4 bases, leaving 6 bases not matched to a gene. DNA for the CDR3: TGTGCCAGCAGCCCTGGACAGGGATCCACCGGGGAGCTGTTTTTT. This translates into CASSPGQGSTGELFF.

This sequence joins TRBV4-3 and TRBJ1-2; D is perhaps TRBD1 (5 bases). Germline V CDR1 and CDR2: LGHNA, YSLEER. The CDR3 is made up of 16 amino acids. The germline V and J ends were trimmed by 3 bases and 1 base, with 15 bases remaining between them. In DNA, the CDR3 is TGCGCCAGCAGCCAGAAGAGGGAGGGACTTAACTATGGCTACACCTTC. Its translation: CASSQKREGLNYGYTF.

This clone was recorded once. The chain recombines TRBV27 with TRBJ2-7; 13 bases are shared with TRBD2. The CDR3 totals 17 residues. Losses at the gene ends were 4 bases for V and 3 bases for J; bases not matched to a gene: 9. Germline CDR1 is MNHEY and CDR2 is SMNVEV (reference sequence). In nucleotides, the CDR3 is TGTGCCAGCAGTTCTCCCGGGACTAGCGGGAAACGCTACGAGCAGTACTTC. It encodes CASSSPGTSGKRYEQYF.

The CDR3 region is CASSTGQRAGELFF. The CDR3 DNA is TGTGCCAGCAGTACAGGACAGAGAGCCGGGGAGCTGTTTTTT. The chain recombines TRBV6-5 with TRBJ2-2; maybe TRBD1 (6 bases). Trimming stripped 5 bases from V and 6 bases from J, with 13 bases between. The CDR3 covers 14 residues. The V gene's germline CDR1 is MNHEY and CDR2 SVGAGI.

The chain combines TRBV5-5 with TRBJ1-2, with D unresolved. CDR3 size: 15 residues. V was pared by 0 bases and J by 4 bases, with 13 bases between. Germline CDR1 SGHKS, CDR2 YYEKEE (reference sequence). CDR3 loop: CASSLDGGYAYGYTF. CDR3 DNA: TGTGCCAGCAGCTTGGATGGAGGGTATGCCTATGGCTACACCTTC.

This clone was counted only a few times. CDR3 DNA sequence: TGTGCCAGCAGCACCGGGACTGGCCGCTACGAGCAGTACTTC. Protein product: CASSTGTGRYEQYF. The chain is built from TRBV6-5 and TRBJ2-7; D is possibly TRBD2 (6 bases). The V gene's germline CDR1 is MNHEY and CDR2 SVGAGI. Trimming took off 6 bases at V and 3 bases at J, with 15 bases between the two ends. CDR3 length: 14 residues.

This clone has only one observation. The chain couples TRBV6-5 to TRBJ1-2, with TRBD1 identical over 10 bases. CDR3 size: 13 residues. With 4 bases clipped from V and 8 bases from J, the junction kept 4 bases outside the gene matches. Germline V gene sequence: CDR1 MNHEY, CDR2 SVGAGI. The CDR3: CASSSWTGGGYTF. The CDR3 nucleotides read TGTGCCAGCAGTTCTTGGACAGGGGGGGGCTACACCTTC.

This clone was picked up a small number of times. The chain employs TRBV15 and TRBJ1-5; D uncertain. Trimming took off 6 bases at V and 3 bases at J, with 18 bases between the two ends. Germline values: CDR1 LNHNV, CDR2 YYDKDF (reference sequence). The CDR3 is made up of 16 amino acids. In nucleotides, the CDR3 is TGTGCCACCAGGGCTCACGCCGGCAGGCTCAATCAGCCCCAGCATTTT. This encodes CATRAHAGRLNQPQHF.